This is a list of T cell receptor beta chains from one sample in a study of blood T cell repertoires in COVID-19. TCRdb's copy holds only in-frame clones and misses some; the assay was immunoSEQ multiplex PCR. In the table there are approximately 240,000 clones, nearly 95% of which are singletons. The sequenced sample consisted of peripheral blood. These receptor sequences come from a man aged 25-45 years with COVID-19, enrolled during active disease. The CDR3 runs from the conserved cysteine through the conserved F or W. Each record gives: D gene, V gene, clone size, J gene, CDR3 protein, CDR3 DNA. A D gene is named only where the DNA matches it firmly. Not all rows give a size; the values are once, few, many and, for expanded clones, a class.

>TRBD1|TRBV30|-|TRBJ2-2
CAWIGTGFGGELFF
TGTGCCTGGATAGGGACAGGGTTTGGCGGGGAGCTGTTTTTT
>-|TRBV25-1|-|TRBJ2-1
CASSTPLDNEQFF
TGTGCCAGCAGTACGCCACTAGACAATGAGCAGTTCTTC
>TRBD1|TRBV5-1|-|TRBJ1-1
CASSQGQGIEAFF
TGCGCCAGCAGCCAGGGACAGGGCATTGAAGCTTTCTTT
>-|TRBV28|-|TRBJ1-6
CASRPNTGSNSPLHF
TGTGCCAGCAGGCCGAACACAGGGTCTAATTCACCCCTCCACTTT
>-|TRBV19|once|TRBJ1-4
CASSMVADSMGKLFF
TGTGCCAGTAGTATGGTGGCGGATTCTATGGGAAAACTGTTTTTT
>-|TRBV25-1|-|TRBJ1-6
CASSDGVRGYNSPLHF
TGTGCCAGCAGTGATGGCGTTCGGGGATATAATTCACCCCTCCACTTT
>-|TRBV18|-|TRBJ1-2
CASSQTEINYGYTF
TGTGCCAGCTCACAGACAGAGATTAACTATGGCTACACCTTC
>-|TRBV6-1|-|TRBJ2-3
CASSEQIFDTQYF
TGTGCCAGCAGTGAACAGATTTTCGATACGCAGTATTTT
>TRBD1|TRBV19|-|TRBJ1-2
CASSTRTGINYGYTF
TGTGCCAGTAGTACCCGGACAGGAATCAACTATGGCTACACCTTC
>-|TRBV30|-|TRBJ2-7
CAWSDQGGYEQYF
TGTGCCTGGAGTGACCAGGGGGGCTACGAGCAGTACTTC
>-|TRBV11-2|-|TRBJ2-1
CASSLERQNEQFF
TGTGCCAGCAGCTTAGAGAGACAGAATGAGCAGTTCTTC
>-|TRBV19|-|TRBJ1-3
CASSINRDGNTIYF
TGTGCCAGTAGTATTAACAGGGATGGAAACACCATATATTTT
>TRBD2|TRBV29-1|once|TRBJ2-5
CSAEGLAGTQYF
TGCAGCGCCGAGGGACTAGCGGGGACCCAGTACTTC
>-|TRBV21-1|-|TRBJ1-5
CASSPSRFWGSNQPQHF
TGTGCCAGCAGCCCTTCGCGGTTCTGGGGCAGCAATCAGCCCCAGCATTTT
>-|TRBV19|-|TRBJ1-2
CASSLQNYGYTF
TGTGCCAGTAGTCTCCAGAACTATGGCTACACCTTC
>-|TRBV5-1|-|TRBJ2-2
CASCLQGDGELFF
TGCGCCAGCTGCCTGCAGGGTGACGGGGAGCTGTTTTTT
>-|TRBV24-1|-|TRBJ1-5
CATAAGVGQPQHF
TGTGCCACAGCGGCGGGGGTCGGACAGCCCCAGCATTTT
>-|TRBV28|-|TRBJ1-5
CASSVNQPQHF
TGTGCCAGCAGCGTAAATCAGCCCCAGCATTTT
>-|TRBV12-3/TRBV12-4|-|TRBJ1-5
CASSLTDNQPQHF
TGTGCCAGCAGTTTGACAGACAATCAGCCCCAGCATTTT